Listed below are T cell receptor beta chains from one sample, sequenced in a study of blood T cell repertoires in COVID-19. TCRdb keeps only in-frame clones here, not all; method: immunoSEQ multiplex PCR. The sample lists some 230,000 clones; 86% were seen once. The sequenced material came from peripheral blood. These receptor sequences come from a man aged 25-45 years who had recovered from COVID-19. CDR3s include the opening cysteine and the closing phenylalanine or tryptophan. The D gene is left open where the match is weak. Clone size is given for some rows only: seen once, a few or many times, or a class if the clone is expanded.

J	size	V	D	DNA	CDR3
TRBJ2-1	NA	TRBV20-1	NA	TGCAGTGCTAGAAACGGTCCTACCCAGTTCTTC	CSARNGPTQFF
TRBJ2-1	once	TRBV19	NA	TGTGCCAGTGAACAGGGTCCCTACAATGAGCAGTTCTTC	CASEQGPYNEQFF
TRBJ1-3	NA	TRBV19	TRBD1	TGTGCCACCGGGGACAGGGGGAAGGACACCATATATTTT	CATGDRGKDTIYF
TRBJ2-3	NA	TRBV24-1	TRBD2	TGTGCCACCAGTGATTTATATAGCGGGGACACAGATACGCAGTATTTT	CATSDLYSGDTDTQYF
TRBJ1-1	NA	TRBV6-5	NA	TGTGCCAGCAGTTCTCGGAACACTGAAGCTTTCTTT	CASSSRNTEAFF
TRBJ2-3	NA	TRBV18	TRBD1	TGTGCCAGCTCACCAGGCTTAACAGGGGCAGATACGCAGTATTTT	CASSPGLTGADTQYF
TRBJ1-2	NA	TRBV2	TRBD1	TGTGCCAGCAGTTTTGGGACAGGGCCTACCTCTAACTATGGCTACACCTTC	CASSFGTGPTSNYGYTF
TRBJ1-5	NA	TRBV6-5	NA	TGTGCCAGCAGCACTAATAGCAATCAGCCCCAGCATTTT	CASSTNSNQPQHF
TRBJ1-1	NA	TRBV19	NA	TGTGCCAGTAGTGACGGGGGACTGAACACTGAAGCTTTCTTT	CASSDGGLNTEAFF
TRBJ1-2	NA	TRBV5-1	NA	TGCGCCAGCAGAGTGACAGAGACCAACTATGGCTACACCTTC	CASRVTETNYGYTF
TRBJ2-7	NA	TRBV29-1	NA	TGCAGCGTTGTGGACAGTTCCTACGAGCAGTACTTC	CSVVDSSYEQYF
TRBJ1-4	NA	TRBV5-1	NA	TGCGCCAGCAGTCCAGGGGTAACTAATGAAAAACTGTTTTTT	CASSPGVTNEKLFF
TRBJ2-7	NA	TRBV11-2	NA	TGTGCCAGCAGCTTAGGGGGCTCTGGCGAGCAGTACTTC	CASSLGGSGEQYF
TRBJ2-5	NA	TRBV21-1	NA	TGTGCCAGCAGCCGAGGGACAGCCTTTCAAGAGACCCAGTACTTC	CASSRGTAFQETQYF
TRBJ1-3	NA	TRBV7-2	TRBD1	TGTGCCAGCAGCTCCCCTGACAGGGGGCTTGGAAACACCATATATTTT	CASSSPDRGLGNTIYF
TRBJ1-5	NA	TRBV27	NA	TGTGCCAGCAGGCGGGGGGCGCCTAGCAATCAGCCCCAGCATTTT	CASRRGAPSNQPQHF
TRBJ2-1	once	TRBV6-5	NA	TGTGCCAGCAGTTACTCCTACAGGGGGGGCAATGAGCAGTTCTTC	CASSYSYRGGNEQFF
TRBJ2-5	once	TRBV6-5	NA	TGTGCCAGCAGCACTTCGGACTACTTTCTAGAGACCCAGTACTTC	CASSTSDYFLETQYF
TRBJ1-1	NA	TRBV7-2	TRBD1	TGTGCCAGCAGGCCACAGGGGTACACTGAAGCTTTCTTT	CASRPQGYTEAFF
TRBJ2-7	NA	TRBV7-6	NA	TGTGCCAGCAGCTCGCAGGGTTTAGGTTACTACGAGCAGTACTTC	CASSSQGLGYYEQYF
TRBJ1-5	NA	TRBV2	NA	TGTGCCAGTTTACGTGAGGCAGCCAACAATCAGCCCCAGCATTTT	CASLREAANNQPQHF
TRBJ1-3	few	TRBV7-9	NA	TGTGCCAGCAGCCCTTACAGGGTTGGTAGAAACACCATATATTTT	CASSPYRVGRNTIYF
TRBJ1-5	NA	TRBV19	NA	TGTGCCAGTAGTATACAGGGGCTGGGACAGCCCCAGCATTTT	CASSIQGLGQPQHF
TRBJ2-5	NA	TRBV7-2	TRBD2	TGTGCCAGCAGCTTAGAAGTCTTTAGCGGGGGTAACCAAGAGACCCAGTACTTC	CASSLEVFSGGNQETQYF
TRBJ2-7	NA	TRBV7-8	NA	TGTGCCAGCACCCTAGCCGCGGGACGGGGCTACGAGCAGTACTTC	CASTLAAGRGYEQYF
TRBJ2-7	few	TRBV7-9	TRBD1	TGTGCCAGCAGCTCGAAGACAGGGCTAGGGGAGCAGTACTTC	CASSSKTGLGEQYF
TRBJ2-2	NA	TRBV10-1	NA	TGCGCCAGCAGTGAGTCCTTAAGGAGGTGGAACACCGGGGAGCTGTTTTTT	CASSESLRRWNTGELFF
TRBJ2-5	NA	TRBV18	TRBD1	TGTGCCAGCTCACCACCATCGACAGGGAAAGAGACCCAGTACTTC	CASSPPSTGKETQYF
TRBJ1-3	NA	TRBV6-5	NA	TGTGCCAGTCGAGGGAACACCATATATTTT	CASRGNTIYF
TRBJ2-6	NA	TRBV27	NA	TGTGCCAGCAGTCGCAGGGGGGACTCTGGGGCCAACGTCCTGACTTTC	CASSRRGDSGANVLTF
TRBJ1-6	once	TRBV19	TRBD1	TGTGCCAGTAGTAGTAGACAGGGTGGTAATTCACCCCTCCACTTT	CASSSRQGGNSPLHF
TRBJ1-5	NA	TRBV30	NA	TGTGCCTGGAGCCTACAGATCGGTAGGGGATTTGAGAATCAGCCCCAGCATTTT	CAWSLQIGRGFENQPQHF
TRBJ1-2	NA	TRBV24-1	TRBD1	TGTGCCACACAGGGGGCATTGGGGTACACCTTC	CATQGALGYTF
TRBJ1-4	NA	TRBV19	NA	TGTGCCAGTAAGAGACAGAGCGTGTCTGATGAAAAACTGTTTTTT	CASKRQSVSDEKLFF
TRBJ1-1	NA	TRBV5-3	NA	TGTGCCAGAAGCTTGAGAGGGTTAGCAGTCCGCACTGAAGCTTTCTTT	CARSLRGLAVRTEAFF
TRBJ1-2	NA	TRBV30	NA	TGTGCCTGGAGTGACGTATCGGGGTTCTATGGCTACACCTTC	CAWSDVSGFYGYTF
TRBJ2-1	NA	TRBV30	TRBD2	TGTGCCTGGAGTCCTAGCGGGAATGAGCAGTTCTTC	CAWSPSGNEQFF
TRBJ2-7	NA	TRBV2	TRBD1	TGTGCCAGCAGTCCGCGACAGGGGGCCCGAAGCTCCTACGAGCAGTACTTC	CASSPRQGARSSYEQYF
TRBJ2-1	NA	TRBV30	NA	TGTGCCTGGAGTGAAGGGGAAAGCTCCTACAATGAGCAGTTCTTC	CAWSEGESSYNEQFF
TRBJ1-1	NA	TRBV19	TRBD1	TGTGCCAGTAGTGGGCAGGGGGCAACTGAAGCTTTCTTT	CASSGQGATEAFF